These 20 T cell receptor beta chains came from one sample sequenced in a study of OX40 agonist ivuxolimab in advanced cancers. Generated by immunoSEQ multiplex PCR, the TCRdb table keeps only in-frame clones and is missing some. The data show roughly 56,000 clones, with over 75% seen just once and about 20% held by the top ten. The sequencing used CD4+ or CD8+ T cells sorted from blood, collected in a trial of the OX40 agonist ivuxolimab. These receptors were collected from an adult with an advanced solid tumor such as melanoma, head and neck, liver or kidney cancer.

The chain is built from TRBV11-2 and TRBJ2-7; D remains unclear. V was cut by 1 base and J by 5 bases, with 6 bases left in between. The germline CDR1 and CDR2 sequences are SGHAT and FQNNGV. CDR3 length equals 12 residues. The chain's CDR3 is CASSLAGHEQYF. The CDR3 coding sequence is TGTGCCAGCAGCTTAGCGGGCCACGAGCAGTACTTC.

The chain carries TRBV19 and TRBJ1-2; D not resolved. Between the trimmed V and J ends, which lost 5 bases and 3 bases, there was a span of 16 bases. Germline V gives CDR1 LNHDA, CDR2 SQIVND (reference sequence). This CDR3 has 15 residues. The CDR3 DNA sequence: TGTGCCAGTAGTGTCATGGGAGGGATCGACTATGGCTACACCTTC. It is translated as CASSVMGGIDYGYTF.

The chain uses TRBV7-9 and TRBJ2-1; D is possibly TRBD2 (6 bases). The V and J ends lost 5 bases and 5 bases respectively, with 19 bases between them. The CDR3 is made up of 16 amino acids. Germline loops: CDR1 SEHNR, CDR2 FQNEAQ (reference sequence). The CDR3 bases are TGTGCCAGCAGCCCGGGGGACCTACTACCCCACAATGAGCAGTTCTTC. This sequence encodes CASSPGDLLPHNEQFF.

The chain has TRBV4-1 and TRBJ2-7; D ambiguous. The CDR3 totals 14 residues. V lost 0 bases and J 1 base, leaving 7 bases between the germline ends. The germline V gene encodes CDR1 MGHRA and CDR2 YSYEKL. The CDR3 DNA follows: TGCGCCAGCAGCCAAGAAGGGATTTCCTACGAGCAGTACTTC. It yields the protein CASSQEGISYEQYF.

This chain links TRBV27 with TRBJ2-1; D is unclear. CDR3 length: 11 amino acids. V lost 0 bases and J 7 bases, leaving 1 base between the germline ends. Germline values: CDR1 MNHEY, CDR2 SMNVEV (reference sequence). CDR3 coding DNA: TGTGCCAGCAGTTTATCGAATGAGCAGTTCTTC. This codes for CASSLSNEQFF.

This chain connects TRBV28 to TRBJ2-7, with D tentatively TRBD2 (6 bases). The CDR3 totals 14 residues. V lost 5 bases to trimming and J lost 3 bases, with 14 bases between them. Germline CDR1 and CDR2: MDHEN and SYDVKM. The CDR3 is CASSPGTENYEQYF. In DNA, the CDR3 is TGTGCCAGCAGTCCCGGGACTGAGAACTACGAGCAGTACTTC.

This chain connects TRBV28 to TRBJ2-2, with a possible D match to TRBD1 (5 bases). V lost 3 bases to trimming and J lost 2 bases, with 7 bases between them. This CDR3 region has 14 residues. Germline CDR1 and CDR2: MDHEN and SYDVKM. Here the CDR3 reads CASSFQGNTGELFF. The CDR3 DNA follows: TGTGCCAGCAGTTTTCAGGGTAACACCGGGGAGCTGTTTTTT.

This chain joins TRBV5-1 and TRBJ1-1; D is ambiguous. The CDR3 has 15 residues. Germline V gene data show CDR1 as SGHRS and CDR2 as YFSETQ. Trimming stripped 0 bases from V and 7 bases from J, with 16 bases between. The CDR3 protein is CASSLASGGRLEAFF. DNA for the CDR3: TGCGCCAGCAGCTTGGCCTCGGGAGGCAGGCTTGAAGCTTTCTTT.

The chain recombines TRBV6-1 with TRBJ2-1, with D hard to call. The CDR3 sequence is 17 residues long. Trimming cost V 0 bases and J 6 bases, with 18 bases left between them. Germline loops: CDR1 MNHNS, CDR2 SASEGT. CDR3 DNA: TGTGCCAGCAGTGAAGCGCCTTGGCAGACGGCCACCAATGAGCAGTTCTTC. Translation gives CASSEAPWQTATNEQFF.

The CDR3 region has the DNA TGTGCCAGCAGCCCCCAAGCGGGAGGGACAGATACGCAGTATTTT. As protein: CASSPQAGGTDTQYF. The genes are TRBV13 and TRBJ2-3; 10 nucleotides line up with TRBD2. Germline V gene lookup returns CDR1 PRHDT and CDR2 FYEKMQ (reference sequence). The CDR3 spans 15 residues. The J segment lost 3 bases and the V segment lost 5 bases, leaving 5 bases of the junction unmatched.

This chain joins TRBV27 and TRBJ2-1; 14 positions agree with TRBD2. Trimming took 3 bases from V and 8 from J; bases not matched to a gene: 3. Germline-derived CDR1 and CDR2 are MNHEY and SMNVEV (reference sequence). CDR3 size: 15 residues. CDR3 loop: CASSLTSGRVYEQFF. In DNA, the CDR3 is TGTGCCAGCAGTTTGACTAGCGGGAGGGTGTATGAGCAGTTCTTC.

The chain has TRBV18 and TRBJ2-2, with D maybe TRBD2 (5 bases). Trimming took 8 bases from V and 0 from J, leaving 10 bases between them. CDR1 is KGHSH, CDR2 LQKENI, per germline. This CDR3 spans 14 amino acids. CDR3 sequence: CASLPGTNTGELFF. The DNA for the CDR3 is TGTGCCAGCCTACCGGGGACGAACACCGGGGAGCTGTTTTTT.

The chain carries TRBV7-9 and TRBJ2-7; D not resolved. Per the germline V gene, CDR1 is SEHNR and CDR2 is FQNEAQ (reference sequence). This CDR3 is built from 13 residues. With 4 bases removed from V and 0 bases from J, the gap between germline ends came to 7 bases. CDR3 region: CASSSPSSYEQYF. The CDR3 nucleotides are TGTGCCAGCAGCTCCCCTTCCTCCTACGAGCAGTACTTC.

The chain combines TRBV28 with TRBJ2-7; 11 nucleotides align to TRBD1. The J segment lost 3 bases and the V segment lost 6 bases, leaving 4 bases of the junction unmatched. Germline CDR1 and CDR2: MDHEN and SYDVKM. There are 14 residues in the CDR3. The CDR3 sequence is CASRPGQGVYEQYF. The DNA of the CDR3 is TGTGCCAGCAGACCGGGACAGGGGGTCTACGAGCAGTACTTC.

This chain uses TRBV27 with TRBJ2-3, with D unclear. CDR3 length equals 13 residues. Germline CDR1 and CDR2: MNHEY and SMNVEV (reference sequence). Trimming stripped 5 bases from V and 1 base from J, with 7 bases between. In DNA form, the CDR3 reads TGTGCCAGCAGTAACCGAGGCACAGATACGCAGTATTTT. Residues: CASSNRGTDTQYF.

This clone turned up a few times. This chain joins TRBV27 and TRBJ2-7, with 10 bases aligning to TRBD1. With V trimmed by 3 bases and J by 3 bases, 2 bases remained unmatched. The CDR3 totals 14 residues. Germline assignment: CDR1 MNHEY and CDR2 SMNVEV (reference sequence). The CDR3 region is CASSFDRGHYEQYF. The CDR3, as DNA: TGTGCCAGCAGTTTCGACAGGGGGCACTACGAGCAGTACTTC.

A single count supports this clone. J is TRBJ2-1 and V is TRBV7-9; D is unclear. V lost 10 bases, J lost 10 bases, and 14 bases lay in between. Germline assignment: CDR1 SEHNR and CDR2 FQNEAQ (reference sequence). The CDR3 totals 11 residues. CDR3 nucleotide sequence: TGTGCCACCCGAGAGGTTAAGGAGCAGTTCTTC. The encoded protein is CATREVKEQFF.

The chain employs TRBV30 and TRBJ2-7, with TRBD2 matching 8 bases. Germline lookup yields CDR1 GTSNPN and CDR2 SVGIG (reference sequence). The CDR3 sequence is 12 residues long. V lost 5 bases and J lost 6; bases outside the gene matches: 6. The CDR3 region is CAWASGWAEQYF. CDR3 bases: TGTGCCTGGGCTAGCGGGTGGGCCGAGCAGTACTTC. Combining the CDR3 with reference TRBV30 and TRBJ2-7 gives the whole variable domain SQTIHQWPATLVQPVGSPLSLECTVEGTSNPNLYWYRQAAGRGLQLLFYSVGIGQISSEVPQNLSASRPQDRQFILSSKKLLLSDSGFYLCAWASGWAEQYFGPGTRLTVT.

This clone came up once. The chain uses TRBV7-9 and TRBJ2-5; 9 bases match TRBD2. CDR3 size: 16 residues. Germline V lookup: CDR1 SEHNR, CDR2 FQNEAQ (reference sequence). The V segment lost 2 bases and the J segment 1 base; nucleotides outside the gene matches: 5. The CDR3 here is CASSLWVAGVQETQYF. The CDR3 coding sequence is TGTGCCAGCAGCTTATGGGTAGCGGGAGTCCAAGAGACCCAGTACTTC.

This chain connects TRBV4-3 to TRBJ1-4; TRBD1 is a possible D gene (6 bases). CDR3 size: 15 residues. Germline CDR1 LGHNA, CDR2 YSLEER. The germline V and J ends were trimmed by 1 base and 5 bases, with 11 bases remaining between them. CDR3 nucleotides: TGCGCCAGCAGCCAAGTGGGACAAGTGAATGAAAAACTGTTTTTT. This translates into CASSQVGQVNEKLFF.